This paragraph covers one TCR beta chain sequence. Germline V CDR1 and CDR2: DFQATT, SNEGSKA (reference sequence). The CDR3 covers 11 residues. Trimming took 5 bases from V and 5 from J; bases not matched to a gene: 2. The record originates from a study of blood T cell repertoires in COVID-19. Only in-frame clones appear in the TCRdb table, and some are missing; sequencing was by immunoSEQ multiplex PCR. This sample has around 280,000 clones, with more than 85% found just once. The sequencing input was peripheral blood. J is TRBJ2-7 and V is TRBV20-1; 8 bases align to TRBD2. The receptor was isolated from a man between 65 and 79 years old with acute or convalescent COVID-19. CDR3 region: CSALAGHEQYF. The CDR3, as DNA: TGCAGTGCTCTAGCGGGCCACGAGCAGTACTTC.